The subject of this entry is one TCR beta chain. Its matching antigen is unknown. The sequenced fragment ends 3 residues before the CDR3 boundary, so the rest is inferred from the germline J gene. Generated by immunoSEQ multiplex PCR, the TCRdb table keeps only in-frame clones and is missing some. The sample includes under 55,000 clones. This entry is derived from a study of Tregs in tolerant kidney transplant recipients. General study findings and limits: Nucleotide sequences could not be compared across some patients' samples due to primer changes.

Unstimulated Tregs (CD4+CD25+CD127-) and CD4+CD25- non-Tregs were sorted from PBMCs. Germline lookup yields CDR1 LGHNA and CDR2 YNFKEQ. V was pared by 4 bases and J by 10 bases, with 20 bases between. This CDR3 comprises 16 residues. The material was CD4+ T cells from blood, obtained before the transplant. The genes are TRBV4-2 and TRBJ1-6; D may be TRBD1 (5 bases). The receptor was isolated from a human donor who received a combined kidney and bone marrow transplant. This CDR3 reads CASSPDTAGLGSPLHF. The CDR3 DNA, read in part, is TGTGCCAGCAGCCCAGACACGGCGGGGCTGGGGTCACCC.